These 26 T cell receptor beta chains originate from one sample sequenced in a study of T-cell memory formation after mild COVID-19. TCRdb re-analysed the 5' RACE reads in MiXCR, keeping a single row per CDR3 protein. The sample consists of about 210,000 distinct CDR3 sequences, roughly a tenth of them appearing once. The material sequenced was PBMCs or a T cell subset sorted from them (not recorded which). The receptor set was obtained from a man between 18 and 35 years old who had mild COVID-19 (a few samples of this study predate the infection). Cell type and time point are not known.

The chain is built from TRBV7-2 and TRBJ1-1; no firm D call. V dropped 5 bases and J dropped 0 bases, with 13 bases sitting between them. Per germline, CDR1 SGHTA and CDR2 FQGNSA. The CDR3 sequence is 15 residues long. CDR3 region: CASSARRLMNTEAFF. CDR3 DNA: TGTGCCAGCAGCGCCCGGCGTCTCATGAACACTGAAGCTTTCTTT.

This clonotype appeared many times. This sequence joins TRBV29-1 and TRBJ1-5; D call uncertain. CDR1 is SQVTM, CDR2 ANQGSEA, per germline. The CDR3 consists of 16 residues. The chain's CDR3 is CTPPPSTRWGNQPQHF. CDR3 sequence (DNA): TGCACCCCCCCCCCTTCCACCCGATGGGGCAATCAGCCCCAGCATTTT.

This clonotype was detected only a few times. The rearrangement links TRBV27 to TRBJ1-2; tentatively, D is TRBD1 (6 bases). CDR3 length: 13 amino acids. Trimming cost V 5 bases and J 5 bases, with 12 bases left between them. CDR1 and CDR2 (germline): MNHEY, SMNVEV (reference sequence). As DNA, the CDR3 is TGTGCCAGCAGTCATACCCAGGGGTATGGCTACACCTTC. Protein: CASSHTQGYGYTF.

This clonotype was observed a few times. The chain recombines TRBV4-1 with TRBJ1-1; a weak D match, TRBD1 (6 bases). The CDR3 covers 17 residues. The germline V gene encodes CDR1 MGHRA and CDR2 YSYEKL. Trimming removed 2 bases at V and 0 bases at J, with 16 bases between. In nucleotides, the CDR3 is TGCGCCAGCAGCCAACCTATAACCACAGGGCTGAACACTGAAGCTTTCTTT. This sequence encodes CASSQPITTGLNTEAFF.

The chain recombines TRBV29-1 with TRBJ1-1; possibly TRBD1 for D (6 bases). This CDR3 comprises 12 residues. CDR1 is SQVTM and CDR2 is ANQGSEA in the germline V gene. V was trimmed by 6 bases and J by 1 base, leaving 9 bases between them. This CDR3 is CSVKQGNTEAFF. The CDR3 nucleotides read TGCAGCGTAAAACAGGGGAACACTGAAGCTTTCTTT.

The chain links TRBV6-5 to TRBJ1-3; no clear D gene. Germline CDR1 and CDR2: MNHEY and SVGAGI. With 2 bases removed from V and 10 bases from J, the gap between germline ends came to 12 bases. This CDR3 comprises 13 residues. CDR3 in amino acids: CASSYTTAGTIYF. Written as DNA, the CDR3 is TGTGCCAGCAGTTACACGACTGCGGGGACCATATATTTT.

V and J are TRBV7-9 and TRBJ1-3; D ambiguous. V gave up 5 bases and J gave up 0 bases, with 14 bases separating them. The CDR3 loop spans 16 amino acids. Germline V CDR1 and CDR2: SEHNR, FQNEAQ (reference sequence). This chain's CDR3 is CASSLPGSNSGNTIYF. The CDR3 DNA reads TGTGCCAGCAGCCTCCCCGGCAGCAACTCTGGAAACACCATATATTTT.

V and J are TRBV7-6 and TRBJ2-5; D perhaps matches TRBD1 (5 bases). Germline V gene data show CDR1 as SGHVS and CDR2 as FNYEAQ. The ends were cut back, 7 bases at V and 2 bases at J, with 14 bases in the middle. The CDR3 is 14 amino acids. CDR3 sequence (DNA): TGTGCCAGCACCCCGTGGGCAGGGCAAGAGACCCAGTACTTC. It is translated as CASTPWAGQETQYF. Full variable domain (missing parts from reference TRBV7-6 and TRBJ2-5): GAGVSQSPRYKVTKRGQDVALRCDPISGHVSLYWYRQALGQGPEFLTYFNYEAQQDKSGLPNDRFSAERPEGSISTLTIQRTEQRDSAMYRCASTPWAGQETQYFGPGTRLLVL.

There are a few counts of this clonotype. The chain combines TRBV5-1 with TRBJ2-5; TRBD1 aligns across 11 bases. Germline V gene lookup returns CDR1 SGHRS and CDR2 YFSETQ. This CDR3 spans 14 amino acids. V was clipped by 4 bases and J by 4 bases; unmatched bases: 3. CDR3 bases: TGCGCCAGCAGCAAGGGACAGGGGGGAGAGACCCAGTACTTC. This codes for CASSKGQGGETQYF. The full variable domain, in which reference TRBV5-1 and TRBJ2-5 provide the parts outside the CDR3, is KAGVTQTPRYLIKTRGQQVTLSCSPISGHRSVSWYQQTPGQGLQFLFEYFSETQRNKGNFPGRFSGRQFSNSRSEMNVSTLELGDSALYLCASSKGQGGETQYFGPGTRLLVL.

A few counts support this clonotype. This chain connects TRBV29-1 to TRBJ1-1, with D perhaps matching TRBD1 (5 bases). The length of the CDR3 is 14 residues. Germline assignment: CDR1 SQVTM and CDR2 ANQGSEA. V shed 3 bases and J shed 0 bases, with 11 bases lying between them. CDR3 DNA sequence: TGCAGCGTTGATGAGGGACCCATGAACACTGAAGCTTTCTTT. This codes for CSVDEGPMNTEAFF.

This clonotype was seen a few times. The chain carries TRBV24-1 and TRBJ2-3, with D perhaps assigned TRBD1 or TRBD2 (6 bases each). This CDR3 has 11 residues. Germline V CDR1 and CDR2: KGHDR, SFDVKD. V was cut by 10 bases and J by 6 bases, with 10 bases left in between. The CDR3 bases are TGTGCCACGGGGGCGGGGGATACGCAGTATTTT. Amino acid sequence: CATGAGDTQYF.

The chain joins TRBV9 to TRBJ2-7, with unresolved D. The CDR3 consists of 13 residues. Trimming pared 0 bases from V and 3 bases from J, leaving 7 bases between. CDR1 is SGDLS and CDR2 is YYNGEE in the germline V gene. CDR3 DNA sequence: TGTGCCAGCAGCGTAGGGCTGCACTACGAGCAGTACTTC. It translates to CASSVGLHYEQYF.

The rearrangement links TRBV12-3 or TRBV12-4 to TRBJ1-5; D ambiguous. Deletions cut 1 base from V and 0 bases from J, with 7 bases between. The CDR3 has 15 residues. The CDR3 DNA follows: TGTGCCAGCAGTTTAGGAAAGGATAGCAATCAGCCCCAGCATTTT. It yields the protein CASSLGKDSNQPQHF.

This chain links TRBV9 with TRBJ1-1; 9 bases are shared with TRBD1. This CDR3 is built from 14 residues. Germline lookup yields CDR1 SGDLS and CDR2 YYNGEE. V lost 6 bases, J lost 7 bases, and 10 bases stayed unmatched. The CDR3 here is CASTRQGVEGEAFF. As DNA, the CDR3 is TGTGCCAGCACTCGACAGGGGGTGGAGGGTGAAGCTTTCTTT.

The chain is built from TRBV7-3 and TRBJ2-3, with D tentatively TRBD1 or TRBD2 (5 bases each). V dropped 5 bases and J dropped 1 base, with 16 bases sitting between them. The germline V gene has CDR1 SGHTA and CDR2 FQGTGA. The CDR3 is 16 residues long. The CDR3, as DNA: TGTGCCAGCAGCCCACGGGTCGGGGCGCGCACAGATACGCAGTATTTT. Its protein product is CASSPRVGARTDTQYF.

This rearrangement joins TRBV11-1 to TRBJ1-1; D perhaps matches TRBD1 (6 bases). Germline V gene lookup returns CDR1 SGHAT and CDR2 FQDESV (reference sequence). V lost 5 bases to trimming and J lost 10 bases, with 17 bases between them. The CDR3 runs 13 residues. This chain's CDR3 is CASSVDRDTSAFF. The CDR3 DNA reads TGTGCCAGCAGCGTGGACCGGGACACATCAGCTTTCTTT.

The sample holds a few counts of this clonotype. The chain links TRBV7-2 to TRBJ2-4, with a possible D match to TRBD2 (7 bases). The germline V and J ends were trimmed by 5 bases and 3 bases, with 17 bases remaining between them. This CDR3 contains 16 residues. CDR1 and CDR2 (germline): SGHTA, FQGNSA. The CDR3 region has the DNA TGTGCCAGCAGCCATAGGGGGAGGGCAGGCAAAAACATTCAGTACTTC. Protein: CASSHRGRAGKNIQYF.

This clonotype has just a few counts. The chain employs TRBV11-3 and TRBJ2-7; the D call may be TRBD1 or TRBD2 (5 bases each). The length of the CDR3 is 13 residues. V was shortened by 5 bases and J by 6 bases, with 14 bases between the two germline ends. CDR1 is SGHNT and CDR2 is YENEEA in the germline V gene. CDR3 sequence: CASSRDRLSEQYF. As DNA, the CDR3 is TGTGCCAGCAGCCGGGACCGCTTGTCCGAGCAGTACTTC.

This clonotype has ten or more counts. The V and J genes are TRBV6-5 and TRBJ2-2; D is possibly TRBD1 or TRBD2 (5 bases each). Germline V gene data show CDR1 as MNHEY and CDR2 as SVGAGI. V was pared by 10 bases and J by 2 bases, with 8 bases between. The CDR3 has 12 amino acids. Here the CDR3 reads CATGTNTGELFF. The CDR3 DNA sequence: TGTGCCACTGGGACCAACACCGGGGAGCTGTTTTTT.

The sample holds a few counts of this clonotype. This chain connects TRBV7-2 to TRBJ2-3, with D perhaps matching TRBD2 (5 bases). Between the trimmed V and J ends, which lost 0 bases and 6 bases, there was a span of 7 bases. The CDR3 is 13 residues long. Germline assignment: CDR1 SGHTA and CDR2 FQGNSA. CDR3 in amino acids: CASSLARRDTQYF. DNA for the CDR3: TGTGCCAGCAGCTTAGCGAGGAGGGATACGCAGTATTTT.

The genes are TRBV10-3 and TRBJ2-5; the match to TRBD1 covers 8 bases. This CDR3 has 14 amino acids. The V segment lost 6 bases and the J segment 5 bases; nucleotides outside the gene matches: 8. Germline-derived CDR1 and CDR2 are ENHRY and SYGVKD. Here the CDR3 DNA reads TGTGCCATCAGGGGGGACAGGTCCGGGGAGACCCAGTACTTC. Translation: CAIRGDRSGETQYF.

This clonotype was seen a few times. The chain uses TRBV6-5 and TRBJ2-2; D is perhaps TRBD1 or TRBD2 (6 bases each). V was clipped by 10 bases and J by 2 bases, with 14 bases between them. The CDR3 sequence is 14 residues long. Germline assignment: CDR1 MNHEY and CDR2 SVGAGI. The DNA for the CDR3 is TGTGCCACCAGGGAGGACAGCAACACCGGGGAGCTGTTTTTT. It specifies CATREDSNTGELFF.

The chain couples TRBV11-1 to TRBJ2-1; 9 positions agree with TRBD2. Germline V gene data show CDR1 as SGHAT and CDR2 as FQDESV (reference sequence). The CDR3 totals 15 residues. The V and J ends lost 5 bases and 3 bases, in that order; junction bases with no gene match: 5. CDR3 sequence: CASSPWTSDYNEQFF. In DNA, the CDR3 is TGTGCCAGCAGCCCGTGGACTAGCGACTACAATGAGCAGTTCTTC.

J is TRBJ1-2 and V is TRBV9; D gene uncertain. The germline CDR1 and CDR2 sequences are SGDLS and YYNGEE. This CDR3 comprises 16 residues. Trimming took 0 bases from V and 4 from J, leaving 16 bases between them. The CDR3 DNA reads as TGTGCCAGCAGCGTAGCTCCGACGGGTTCGGTCTATGGCTACACCTTC. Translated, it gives CASSVAPTGSVYGYTF.

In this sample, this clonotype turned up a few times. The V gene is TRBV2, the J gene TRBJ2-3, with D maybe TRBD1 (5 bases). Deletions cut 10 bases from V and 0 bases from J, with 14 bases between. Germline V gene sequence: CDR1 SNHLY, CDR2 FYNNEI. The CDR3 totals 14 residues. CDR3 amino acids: CATSTASSTDTQYF. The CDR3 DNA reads TGTGCCACGTCGACAGCCTCTAGCACAGATACGCAGTATTTT.

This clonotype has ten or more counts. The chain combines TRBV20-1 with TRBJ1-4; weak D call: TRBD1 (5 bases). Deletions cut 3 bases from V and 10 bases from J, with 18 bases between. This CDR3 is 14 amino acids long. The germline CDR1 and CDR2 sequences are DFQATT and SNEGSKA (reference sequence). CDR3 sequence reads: CSASPRQGLGKLFF. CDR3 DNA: TGCAGTGCTAGTCCGAGGCAGGGCCTGGGAAAACTGTTTTTT.